One sample yielded the 18 T cell receptor beta chains listed below, sequenced in a study of cytomegalovirus exposure and HLA in healthy donors. Primers: 60 Vbeta forward and 13 Jbeta reverse. Measured with immunoSEQ multiplex PCR; TCRdb has only the in-frame clones, and not every one. The sample gives roughly 200,000 clones, approximately 84% of which show up once; approximately 2.9% is in the top ten. Sequenced material: PBMCs. The source is a female donor in good health and CMV-seronegative.

The CDR3 sequence: CASSQVYPGSSTDTQYF. CDR3 DNA: TGCGCCAGCAGCCAAGTCTACCCGGGTTCCTCCACAGATACGCAGTATTTT. The chain recombines TRBV4-1 with TRBJ2-3; D gene ambiguous. The CDR3 covers 17 residues. V lost 1 base and J 2 bases, leaving 16 bases between the germline ends. Germline CDR1 and CDR2: MGHRA and YSYEKL.

V and J are TRBV2 and TRBJ1-1, with D possibly matching TRBD1 (5 bases). CDR1 and CDR2 (germline): SNHLY, FYNNEI. The CDR3 totals 16 residues. V lost 6 bases and J 0 bases, leaving 17 bases between the germline ends. In nucleotides, the CDR3 is TGTGCCAGCAGCGAGAGGACATCTACCATGAACACTGAAGCTTTCTTT. This sequence encodes CASSERTSTMNTEAFF. Filled out from reference TRBV2 and TRBJ1-1, the complete variable domain reads EPEVTQTPSHQVTQMGQEVILRCVPISNHLYFYWYRQILGQKVEFLVSFYNNEISEKSEIFDDQFSVERPDGSNFTLKIRSTKLEDSAMYFCASSERTSTMNTEAFFGQGTRLTVV.

This clone has a single count. V is TRBV5-1 and J is TRBJ1-1; weak D call: TRBD1 (6 bases). Germline V gene lookup returns CDR1 SGHRS and CDR2 YFSETQ. Trimming stripped 4 bases from V and 1 base from J, with 11 bases between. This CDR3 has 14 residues. The CDR3 reads CASSGTRSNTEAFF. The DNA for the CDR3 is TGCGCCAGCAGCGGGACAAGATCGAACACTGAAGCTTTCTTT.

This rearrangement joins TRBV5-4 to TRBJ1-1; a weak D match, TRBD1 (6 bases). Germline V CDR1 and CDR2: SGHNT, YYREEE (reference sequence). CDR3 length: 19 amino acids. The germline V and J ends were trimmed by 5 bases and 0 bases, with 26 bases remaining between them. This CDR3 is CASSRPKGRGIGLNTEAFF. DNA of the CDR3: TGTGCCAGCAGTCGGCCAAAGGGAAGGGGGATAGGCCTGAACACTGAAGCTTTCTTT.

The V and J genes are TRBV30 and TRBJ1-1, with a tentative D call TRBD1 (5 bases). Between the trimmed V and J ends, which lost 0 bases and 1 base, there was a span of 15 bases. This CDR3 region has 16 residues. CDR1 is GTSNPN, CDR2 SVGIG, per germline (reference sequence). The CDR3 sequence is CAWSVPRAGGNTEAFF. In DNA form, the CDR3 reads TGTGCCTGGAGTGTACCCAGAGCCGGGGGGAACACTGAAGCTTTCTTT.

There are a few counts of this clone. This same CDR3 is encoded by further DNA sequences in the sample. This rearrangement joins TRBV7-3 to TRBJ2-5; a weak D match, TRBD1 (6 bases). Germline V gives CDR1 SGHTA, CDR2 FQGTGA. V was shortened by 5 bases and J by 2 bases, with 12 bases between the two germline ends. This CDR3 contains 14 residues. The CDR3 is CASSPTGLQETQYF. The CDR3 region has the DNA TGTGCCAGCAGCCCTACAGGGTTGCAAGAGACCCAGTACTTC.

The chain joins TRBV5-4 to TRBJ2-3; a weak D match, TRBD2 (6 bases). Trimming left V 4 bases short and J 6 bases short, with 12 bases between. Germline lookup yields CDR1 SGHNT and CDR2 YYREEE (reference sequence). This CDR3 spans 13 amino acids. In nucleotides, the CDR3 is TGTGCCAGCAGCCCCGGAGGAGGGGATACGCAGTATTTT. The encoded protein is CASSPGGGDTQYF.

The chain is built from TRBV5-1 and TRBJ2-5, with D possibly matching TRBD1 (6 bases). The DNA end lines up better with TRBJ2-7; the J call may be wrong. The CDR3 is made up of 15 amino acids. CDR1 is SGHRS and CDR2 is YFSETQ in the germline V gene. The CDR3 spells CASSLVQGRAYEQYF. CDR3 nucleotide sequence: TGCGCCAGCAGCTTGGTCCAGGGGCGCGCCTACGAGCAGTACTTC.

The chain joins TRBV30 to TRBJ2-1, with 15 bases fitting TRBD2. V shed 0 bases and J 8 bases; nucleotides not matched to a gene: 2. The CDR3 totals 15 residues. Germline V gene lookup returns CDR1 GTSNPN and CDR2 SVGIG (reference sequence). The CDR3, as DNA: TGTGCCTGGAGTGTAGGGACTAGCGGGAGGTATGAGCAGTTCTTC. Protein sequence: CAWSVGTSGRYEQFF.

The chain recombines TRBV2 with TRBJ2-1; 9 bases fit TRBD1. This CDR3 contains 16 residues. V lost 6 bases and J lost 3; bases outside the gene matches: 9. Per the germline V gene, CDR1 is SNHLY and CDR2 is FYNNEI. CDR3 in amino acids: CASRGDRDIFYNEQFF. CDR3 nucleotides: TGTGCCAGCAGGGGGGACAGGGACATATTCTACAATGAGCAGTTCTTC.

CDR3 bases: TGTGCCAGCTCCGGGACTAGCGGGAGAGGATCCTACGAGCAGTACTTC. This translates into CASSGTSGRGSYEQYF. This rearrangement joins TRBV25-1 to TRBJ2-7, with 14 bases aligning to TRBD2. Germline values: CDR1 MGHDK, CDR2 SYGVNS. V was clipped by 8 bases and J by 1 base; unmatched bases: 7. The CDR3 totals 16 residues.

The chain joins TRBV5-1 to TRBJ1-5; 7 bases agree with TRBD1. The junction had 3 bases not matched to a gene; V was cut back by 4 bases and J by 2 bases. The CDR3 is 14 amino acids. The germline V gene has CDR1 SGHRS and CDR2 YFSETQ. The CDR3 region is CASSITGGNQPQHF. DNA of the CDR3: TGCGCCAGCAGCATAACAGGGGGCAATCAGCCCCAGCATTTT.

The V gene is TRBV21-1, the J gene TRBJ1-5; whether TRBD1, the table's D call, matches the DNA was not checked. TRBV21-1 is a listed pseudogene. There are 16 residues in the CDR3. The CDR3 sequence is CASSKRDRGRRQPQHF. CDR3 nucleotides: TGTGCCAGCAGCAAAAGGGACAGGGGGCGCAGGCAGCCCCAGCATTTT.

This sequence joins TRBV2 and TRBJ2-7; 14 nucleotides match TRBD2. The V gene's germline CDR1 is SNHLY and CDR2 FYNNEI. V lost 3 bases, J lost 5 bases, and 3 bases stayed unmatched. The CDR3 loop spans 15 amino acids. CDR3 sequence (DNA): TGTGCCAGCAGTGAGGGACTAGCGGGAGTACACGAGCAGTACTTC. Protein sequence: CASSEGLAGVHEQYF.

The chain joins TRBV6-5 to TRBJ1-6; a weak D match, TRBD1 (5 bases). The V end was cut by 7 bases, the J end by 3 bases, with 13 bases between. Germline CDR1 MNHEY, CDR2 SVGAGI. The CDR3 loop spans 15 amino acids. The CDR3 reads CASTRSGVYNSPLHF. CDR3 nucleotides: TGTGCCAGCACGAGGTCGGGGGTCTATAATTCACCCCTCCACTTT.

The rearrangement links TRBV19 to TRBJ2-3; TRBD2 matches 12 bases. The CDR3 extends over 16 amino acids. V gave up 6 bases and J gave up 4 bases; unmatched junction bases: 8. The germline CDR1 and CDR2 sequences are LNHDA and SQIVND (reference sequence). CDR3 residues: CASSSSGGASADTQYF. The DNA of the CDR3 is TGTGCCAGTAGCTCTAGCGGGGGGGCCTCAGCAGATACGCAGTATTTT.

CDR3 in amino acids: CASSTSGQGAYGYTF. The CDR3 nucleotides read TGTGCCAGCAGCACCTCGGGACAGGGGGCCTATGGCTACACCTTC. The chain carries TRBV7-9 and TRBJ1-2, with 12 bases lining up with TRBD1. Per the germline V gene, CDR1 is SEHNR and CDR2 is FQNEAQ (reference sequence). CDR3 length: 15 residues. Losses at the gene ends were 5 bases for V and 4 bases for J; bases not matched to a gene: 5.

The rearrangement joins TRBV4-2 to TRBJ1-6; 9 bases are a match to TRBD1. Trimming took 4 bases from V and 5 from J; bases not matched to a gene: 3. CDR3 length equals 15 residues. The germline gives CDR1 LGHNA, CDR2 YNFKEQ. The CDR3 here is CASSLGQGNNSPLHF. The CDR3 DNA follows: TGTGCCAGCAGCCTCGGACAGGGGAATAATTCACCCCTCCACTTT.